This T cell receptor (beta chain) stems from a study of beta chain features in type 1 diabetes. Background on the study: Across every sample, roughly 100 million sorted cells were examined in total.

As regards this clone: The target antigen is unknown.

Study results and caveats: In every one of the four CD4+ subsets, TCRB CDR3s were moderately but significantly shorter in Type 1 diabetes patients. Insertions at VDJ junctions were less frequent in type 1 diabetes patients. These patients also deleted more nucleotides at the same junctions.

Sequencing targeted expressed TCRB transcripts, as all isolated RNA had been reverse transcribed. Sequenced by immunoSEQ multiplex PCR; TCRdb stores in-frame clones only, minus some. The sample records hundreds of thousands of clones, around 15% being singletons. Sorting based on CD45RO/CCR7/CD25/CD127/CD95/CD27 separated CD4+ naive, central memory, regulatory and stem cell-like memory cells. Purity above 95% was achieved in all sorted populations. The CDR3 runs 14 residues. Germline V gene sequence: CDR1 SQVTM, CDR2 ANQGSEA. Trimming took 2 bases from V and 0 from J, leaving 10 bases between them. The chain recombines TRBV29-1 with TRBJ2-5, with D possibly called TRBD1 or TRBD2 (5 bases each). The specimen was naive CD4+ T cells from blood. The TCR sequence derives from a man aged 18 to 30 with type 1 diabetes. The CDR3 DNA reads TGCAGCGTTGAATTTGGGACCCACCAAGAGACCCAGTACTTC. This translates into CSVEFGTHQETQYF.